This entry concerns a single TCR beta chain. This record comes from a study of blood T cells in healthy people across ages. On the study more broadly: When template switching was applied, about one barcoded beta molecule was captured per two T cells.

V lost 6 bases and J 1 base, leaving 13 bases between the germline ends. The CDR3 spans 15 residues. From germline, CDR1 is MDHEN and CDR2 SYDVKM. Combining a sample-barcoded 5' primer with a J-beta primer mix, a second PCR ran for roughly 6 to 11 cycles. One entry per CDR3 protein, called by TCRdb with MiXCR from the 5' RACE reads. The sample includes roughly 1 million distinct CDR3 sequences, approximately 25% of them seen just once. The same sample was also used in a study of T cells of mothers and their children.

The J gene is TRBJ1-5, the V gene TRBV28, with a possible D match to TRBD1 (5 bases). Sequenced: blood. The source is a girl aged 2 to 10 in good health. CDR3 sequence reads: CASSPGHGSNQPQHF. The CDR3 DNA follows: TGTGCCAGCAGCCCGGGGCATGGGAGCAATCAGCCCCAGCATTTT.